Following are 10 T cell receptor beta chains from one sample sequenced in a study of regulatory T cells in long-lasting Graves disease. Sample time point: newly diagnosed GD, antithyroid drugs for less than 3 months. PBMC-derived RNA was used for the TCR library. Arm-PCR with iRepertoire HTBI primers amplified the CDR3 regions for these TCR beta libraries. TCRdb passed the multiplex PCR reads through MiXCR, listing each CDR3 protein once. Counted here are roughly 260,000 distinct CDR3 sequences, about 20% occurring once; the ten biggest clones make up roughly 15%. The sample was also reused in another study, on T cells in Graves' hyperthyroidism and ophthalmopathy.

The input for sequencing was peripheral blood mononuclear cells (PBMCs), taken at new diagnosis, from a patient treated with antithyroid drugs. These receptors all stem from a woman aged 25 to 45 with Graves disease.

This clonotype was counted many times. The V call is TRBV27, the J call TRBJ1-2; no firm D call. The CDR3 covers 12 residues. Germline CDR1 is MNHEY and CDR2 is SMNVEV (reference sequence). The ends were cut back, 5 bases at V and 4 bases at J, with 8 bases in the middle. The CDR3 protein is CASSPAGYGYTF. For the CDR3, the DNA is TGTGCCAGCAGTCCTGCCGGCTATGGCTACACCTTC.

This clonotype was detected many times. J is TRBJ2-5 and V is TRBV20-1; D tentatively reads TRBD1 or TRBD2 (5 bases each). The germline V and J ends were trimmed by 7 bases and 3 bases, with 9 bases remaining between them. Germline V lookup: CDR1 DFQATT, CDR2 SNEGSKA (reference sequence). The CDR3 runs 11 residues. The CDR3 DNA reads TGCAGTGGTGAGGGGAAAGAGACCCAGTACTTC. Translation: CSGEGKETQYF.

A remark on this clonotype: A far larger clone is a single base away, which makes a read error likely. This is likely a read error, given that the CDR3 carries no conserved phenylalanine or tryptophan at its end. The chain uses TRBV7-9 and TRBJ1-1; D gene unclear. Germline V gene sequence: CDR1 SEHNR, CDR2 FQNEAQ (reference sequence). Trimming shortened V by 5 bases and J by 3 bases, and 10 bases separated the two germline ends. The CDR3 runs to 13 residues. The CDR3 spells CASSLEQDTEAFS. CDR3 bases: TGTGCCAGCAGCCTCGAGCAGGACACTGAAGCTTTCTCT.

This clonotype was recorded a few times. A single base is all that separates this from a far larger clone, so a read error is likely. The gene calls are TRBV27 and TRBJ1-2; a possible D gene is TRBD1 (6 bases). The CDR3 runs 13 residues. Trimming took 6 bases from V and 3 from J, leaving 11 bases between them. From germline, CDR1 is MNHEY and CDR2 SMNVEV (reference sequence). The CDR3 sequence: CASSPGQHYGYTF. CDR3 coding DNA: TGTGCCAGCAGCCCCGGACAGCACTATGGCTACACCTTC.

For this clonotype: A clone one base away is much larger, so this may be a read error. The CDR3 sequence: CASRAYYERYF. In nucleotides, the CDR3 is TGTGCCAGCAGGGCCTACTACGAGCGGTACTTC. The genes are TRBV12-3 or TRBV12-4 and TRBJ2-7; no definite D call. The CDR3 extends over 11 amino acids.

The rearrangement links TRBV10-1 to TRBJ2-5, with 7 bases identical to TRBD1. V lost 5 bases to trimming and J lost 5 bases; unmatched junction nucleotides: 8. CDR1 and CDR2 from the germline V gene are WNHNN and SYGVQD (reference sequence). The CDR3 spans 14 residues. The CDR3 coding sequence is TGCGCCAGCAGTCCCGACAGGGTGGCGGAGACCCAGTACTTC. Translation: CASSPDRVAETQYF.

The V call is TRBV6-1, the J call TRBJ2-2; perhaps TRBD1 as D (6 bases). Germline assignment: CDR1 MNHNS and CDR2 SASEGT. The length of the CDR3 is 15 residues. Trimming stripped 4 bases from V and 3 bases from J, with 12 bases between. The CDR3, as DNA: TGTGCCAGCAGTGTAAGCCAGGGGCACACCGGGGAGCTGTTTTTT. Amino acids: CASSVSQGHTGELFF.

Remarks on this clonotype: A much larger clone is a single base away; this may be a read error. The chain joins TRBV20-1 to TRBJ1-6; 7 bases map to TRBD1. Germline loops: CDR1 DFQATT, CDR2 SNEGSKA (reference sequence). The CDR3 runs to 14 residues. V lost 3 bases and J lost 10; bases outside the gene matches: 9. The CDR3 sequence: CSARTQTGSSPLHF. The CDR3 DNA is TGCAGTGCTAGGACGCAGACAGGGAGCTCACCCCTCCACTTT.

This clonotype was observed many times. This CDR3 is CASSLAAGRGVDTF. CDR3 nucleotides: TGTGCCAGCAGCTTAGCCGCCGGCAGGGGGGTCGACACCTTC. The genes are TRBV7-9 and TRBJ1-2; 7 nucleotides match TRBD1. CDR1 is SEHNR, CDR2 FQNEAQ, per germline (reference sequence). The CDR3 totals 14 residues. V lost 0 bases to trimming and J lost 12 bases; unmatched junction nucleotides: 10.

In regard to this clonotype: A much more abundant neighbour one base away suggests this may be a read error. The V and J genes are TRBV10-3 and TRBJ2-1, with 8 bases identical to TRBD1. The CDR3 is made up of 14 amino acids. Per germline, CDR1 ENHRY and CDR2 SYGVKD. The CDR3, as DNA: TGTGCCATACTTGGGGGGACAGGTGAAAATGAGCAGTCCTTC. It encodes CAILGGTGENEQSF.